Detailed here is one T cell receptor beta chain. 60 Vbeta and 13 Jbeta primers were used in PCR. Generated by immunoSEQ multiplex PCR, the TCRdb table keeps only in-frame clones and is missing some. The sample holds more than 100,000 clones; about two thirds are singletons and the top ten take roughly 2.5%. The V gene's germline CDR1 is MDHEN and CDR2 SYDVKM. The CDR3 runs to 14 residues. After removal of 7 bases from V and 5 bases from J, the junction contained 7 bases not matched to a gene. These data originate in a study of cytomegalovirus exposure and HLA in healthy donors. This TCR was recovered from a woman between 35 and 50 years old in good health and CMV-seronegative. Sequenced sample: PBMCs. The chain recombines TRBV28 with TRBJ1-5, with 8 bases aligning to TRBD1. CDR3 loop: CASTSDRGYQPQHF. CDR3 DNA: TGTGCCAGCACCTCAGACAGGGGCTATCAGCCCCAGCATTTT.